The TCR beta chain under discussion was sequenced for a study of cytomegalovirus exposure and HLA in healthy donors. Regarding the study as a whole: Cytomegalovirus status was reportedly diagnosed by the classifier with high specificity and sensitivity.

This PCR relied on a set of 60 Vbeta primers and 13 Jbeta primers. Only in-frame clones appear in the TCRdb table, and some are missing; sequencing was by immunoSEQ multiplex PCR. The sample carries tens of thousands of clones, about two thirds recorded once. A remark on this clone: Its antigen is unidentified. A read error may account for a junction end that differs from germline.

Germline V lookup: CDR1 SGHRS, CDR2 YFSETQ. The CDR3 extends over 15 amino acids. This sequence originates from a woman aged 60-75 years in good health and CMV-seropositive. Input material: PBMCs. The V call is TRBV5-1, the J call TRBJ2-1; 8 positions match TRBD1. This CDR3 is CASTLTGDPYNEQFF. In nucleotides, the CDR3 is TGCGCCAGCACCTTGACAGGGGATCCCTACAATGAGCAGTTCTTC.